This T cell receptor (beta chain) emerged from a study of T cells in narcolepsy. About this clone itself: Its antigen remains unidentified.

Overall study results and limits: Autoreactive clone sequences were missing from some blood memory CD4+ repertoires. Same-patient CSF and blood CD4+ T cell clonotypes included HCRT-specific and TRIB2-specific autoreactive ones.

There are 17 residues in the CDR3. From germline, CDR1 is MGHDK and CDR2 SYGVNS. V lost 5 bases and J lost 7; bases outside the gene matches: 17. The protocol was immunoSEQ multiplex PCR, while the TCRdb copy is restricted to in-frame clones and leaves out a portion. The repertoire consists of 25,000 to 30,000 clones, with about four fifths occurring once and the leading ten covering around 1%. The sequenced material came from CD45RA- memory CD4+ T cells from PBMCs. The V and J genes are TRBV25-1 and TRBJ1-5, with TRBD1 matching over 7 bases. The source of this sequence is a human donor with narcolepsy. The DNA for the CDR3 is TGTGCCAGCAGTCCCTTAGCTGCTCCGGGACAGTACCAGCCCCAGCATTTT. It translates to CASSPLAAPGQYQPQHF.